The source of this TCR beta chain is a study of T cell changes during pregnancy in multiple sclerosis. Clones were sequenced by immunoSEQ multiplex PCR, and TCRdb holds only the in-frame ones, with some missing. The sample contains roughly 80,000 clones, 93% of which appear only once. Looked up from germline, CDR1 is SGHNT and CDR2 is YENEEA. Trimming removed 5 bases at V and 5 bases at J, with 12 bases between. This CDR3 comprises 13 residues. This sequence was found in a female donor with multiple sclerosis, enrolled in a pregnancy study. Material: peripheral blood, obtained in the second trimester of pregnancy. The chain joins TRBV11-3 to TRBJ2-5; D may be TRBD1 (6 bases). The CDR3 DNA sequence: TGTGCCAGCAGCATGGACAGCCGGGAGACCCAGTACTTC. Residues: CASSMDSRETQYF.